Presented here are 15 T cell receptor beta chains from one specimen sequenced in a study of regulatory T cells in long-lasting Graves disease. Sequencing libraries for TCR beta were prepared with iRepertoire HTBI primers and Arm-PCR of CDR3 regions. TCRdb used MiXCR to reprocess the multiplex PCR reads, holding one entry per CDR3 protein. Found here are about 400,000 distinct CDR3 sequences, 15% to 18% of them singletons; the top ten hold 22%. Sample time point: newly diagnosed GD, antithyroid drugs for less than 3 months. PBMCs were the source of the RNA used for TCR sequencing. The sequencing here drew on peripheral blood mononuclear cells (PBMCs), taken at new diagnosis, from a patient treated with antithyroid drugs. These receptors were taken from a female donor with Graves disease.

This clonotype has ten or more counts. The chain is built from TRBV6-1 and TRBJ2-3; TRBD2 matches 7 bases. Per germline, CDR1 MNHNS and CDR2 SASEGT. This CDR3 spans 15 amino acids. Trimming at V came to 7 bases and at J to 5 bases, leaving 12 bases not matched to a gene. In DNA, the CDR3 is TGTGCCAGCACCGGGGCGGCGGGGGTCGGAGATACGCAGTATTTT. Residues: CASTGAAGVGDTQYF.

This clonotype was recorded a few times. This chain connects TRBV10-3 to TRBJ2-1; 8 positions agree with TRBD2. CDR1 is ENHRY and CDR2 is SYGVKD in the germline V gene. The CDR3 has 14 residues. V lost 8 bases to trimming and J lost 8 bases; unmatched junction nucleotides: 11. CDR3 in amino acids: CAIGEGLVRDEQFF. In DNA, the CDR3 is TGTGCCATCGGAGAGGGACTAGTACGCGATGAGCAGTTCTTC.

The V and J genes are TRBV7-9 and TRBJ1-5, with a weak D call TRBD1 (6 bases). The CDR3 has 14 residues. V shed 5 bases and J shed 4 bases, with 12 bases lying between them. Germline V CDR1 and CDR2: SEHNR, FQNEAQ (reference sequence). DNA of the CDR3: TGTGCCAGCAGCGCTGGACAGCTGAATCAGCCCCAGCATTTT. This gives the protein CASSAGQLNQPQHF.

This clonotype came up many times. The chain recombines TRBV27 with TRBJ1-1, with D uncertain. The CDR3 sequence is 15 residues long. Trimming took 0 bases from V and 1 from J, leaving 9 bases between them. The germline V gene has CDR1 MNHEY and CDR2 SMNVEV (reference sequence). The CDR3 sequence: CASSLSLRANTEAFF. CDR3 DNA: TGTGCCAGCAGTTTATCTTTAAGGGCGAACACTGAAGCTTTCTTT.

This clonotype was recorded at least ten times. This chain connects TRBV12-3 or TRBV12-4 to TRBJ1-4, with a tentative D call TRBD1 (5 bases). This CDR3 is built from 18 residues. Trimming stripped 0 bases from V and 2 bases from J, with 16 bases between. The CDR3 nucleotides read TGTGCCAGCAGTTTAGCGGGACCCCCTCCCGTTACTAATGAAAAACTGTTTTTT. Protein product: CASSLAGPPPVTNEKLFF.

This clonotype appeared many times. V usage is TRBV15 and J usage is TRBJ2-1, with 8 bases that match TRBD2. Per the germline V gene, CDR1 is LNHNV and CDR2 is YYDKDF (reference sequence). Unmatched junction bases numbered 12, after V lost 4 bases and J lost 7 bases. The CDR3 extends over 16 amino acids. The CDR3: CATSTVREGPLNEQFF. CDR3 coding DNA: TGTGCCACCAGCACGGTTCGGGAGGGCCCTCTTAATGAGCAGTTCTTC.

Ten or more counts support this clonotype. V gene TRBV27 combines with J gene TRBJ2-1; D is possibly TRBD1 (6 bases). V shed 7 bases and J shed 8 bases, with 24 bases lying between them. The CDR3 has 16 residues. Germline V lookup: CDR1 MNHEY, CDR2 SMNVEV (reference sequence). DNA for the CDR3: TGTGCCAGCAACCGCATCTTGGACAGACCCGGGGATGAGCAGTTCTTC. It codes for CASNRILDRPGDEQFF.

This clonotype was seen many times. The V and J genes are TRBV27 and TRBJ2-3, with 7 bases that match TRBD1. V gave up 4 bases and J gave up 8 bases; unmatched junction bases: 6. The CDR3 totals 13 residues. Germline V gene data show CDR1 as MNHEY and CDR2 as SMNVEV (reference sequence). The CDR3 nucleotides read TGTGCCAGCAGTTCGGGACAGACGGGTACGCAGTATTTT. Amino acids: CASSSGQTGTQYF.

Here the CDR3 reads CASSQVRSGVNTGELFF. CDR3 in DNA: TGTGCCAGCAGCCAAGTTAGGAGCGGGGTGAACACCGGGGAGCTGTTTTTT. This chain joins TRBV7-2 and TRBJ2-2, with 7 bases fitting TRBD2. The CDR3 has 17 residues. Germline V gene sequence: CDR1 SGHTA, CDR2 FQGNSA. V lost 5 bases to trimming and J lost 1 base; unmatched junction nucleotides: 10. Based on the CDR3 plus reference TRBV7-2 and TRBJ2-2, the full variable domain is GAGVSQSPSNKVTEKGKDVELRCDPISGHTALYWYRQSLGQGLEFLIYFQGNSAPDKSGLPSDRFSAERTGGSVSTLTIQRTQQEDSAVYLCASSQVRSGVNTGELFFGEGSRLTVL.

This clonotype was observed a few times. A read error may be the cause here, since a much bigger clone is one base away. The chain joins TRBV5-6 to TRBJ2-3; the match to TRBD2 covers 7 bases. Germline CDR1 and CDR2: SGHDT and YYEEEE. This CDR3 has 16 residues. The V segment lost 5 bases and the J segment 6 bases; nucleotides outside the gene matches: 15. The CDR3 DNA follows: TGTGCCAGCAGTCCAACGACTAGCTCACTCGGGGATACGCAGTATTTT. Its protein product is CASSPTTSSLGDTQYF.

There are many counts of this clonotype. The chain links TRBV6-2 or TRBV6-3 to TRBJ1-4; D might be TRBD1 (5 bases). CDR1 is MNHEY, CDR2 SVGEGT, per germline. CDR3 size: 16 residues. V lost 2 bases, J lost 1 base, and 11 bases lay in between. CDR3 nucleotides: TGTGCCAGCAGTTACGGGGGGGGGGGAACTAATGAAAAACTGTTTTTT. Its protein product is CASSYGGGGTNEKLFF.

Concerning this clonotype itself: A much larger clone differs by one base, so this may be a read error. The rearrangement links TRBV20-1 to TRBJ1-1; D ambiguous. Germline V gene data show CDR1 as DFQATT and CDR2 as SNEGSKA (reference sequence). The V end was cut by 6 bases, the J end by 1 base, with 18 bases between. CDR3 length: 15 amino acids. CDR3 residues: CSARRTLTKNTEAFF. The CDR3 nucleotides are TGCAGTGCGCGAAGAACCCTGACAAAGAACACTGAAGCTTTCTTT.

This clonotype was observed at least ten times. The J gene is TRBJ2-2, the V gene TRBV12-3 or TRBV12-4; the match to TRBD1 covers 7 bases. V shed 3 bases, J shed 3 bases, and the junction held 4 bases outside the gene matches. The CDR3 length is 15 residues. CDR3 sequence: CASSLWQGDTGELFF. The CDR3 region has the DNA TGTGCCAGCAGTTTGTGGCAGGGGGACACCGGGGAGCTGTTTTTT.

In this sample, this clonotype turned up many times. The chain employs TRBV9 and TRBJ1-5; D not resolved. This CDR3 contains 15 residues. V lost 2 bases and J 0 bases, leaving 9 bases between the germline ends. CDR1 is SGDLS and CDR2 is YYNGEE in the germline V gene. CDR3 in DNA: TGTGCCAGCAGCGTTGACTTCGATAGCAATCAGCCCCAGCATTTT. It codes for CASSVDFDSNQPQHF.

This clonotype was counted at least ten times. The chain uses TRBV7-2 and TRBJ1-2; TRBD1 aligns across 8 bases. CDR3 length: 14 residues. The V segment lost 4 bases and the J segment 8 bases; nucleotides outside the gene matches: 9. From germline, CDR1 is SGHTA and CDR2 FQGNSA. CDR3 DNA: TGTGCCAGCAGCTCCACGCAGGGGGCTGGAGGCTACACCTTC. Translation: CASSSTQGAGGYTF.